This TCR beta chain was retrieved from a study of blood T cell repertoires in COVID-19. CDR1 is SGDLS, CDR2 YYNGEE, per germline. The V gene lost 4 bases and the J gene lost 0 bases, with 11 bases spanning the gap. This CDR3 has 15 amino acids. The method was immunoSEQ multiplex PCR; TCRdb's version includes in-frame clones alone and lacks a portion of them. The table records 200,000 to 300,000 clones, just under 85% of them present only once. The material sequenced was peripheral blood. This chain uses TRBV9 with TRBJ2-1; no clear D gene. The receptor comes from a man aged 50 to 59 with acute or convalescent COVID-19. Here the CDR3 DNA reads TGTGCCAGCAGCACCAAAATCAGCTCCTACAATGAGCAGTTCTTC. This sequence encodes CASSTKISSYNEQFF. Filled out from reference TRBV9 and TRBJ2-1, the complete variable domain reads DSGVTQTPKHLITATGQRVTLRCSPRSGDLSVYWYQQSLDQGLQFLIQYYNGEERAKGNILERFSAQQFPDLHSELNLSSLELGDSALYFCASSTKISSYNEQFFGPGTRLTVL.